A single sample is the source of the 14 T cell receptor beta chains below, sequenced in a study of vaccination and CD4 T cells after COVID-19. Sequencing of DNA taken from cultured CD4+ T cells relied on the Oncomine TCR Beta short-read assay. Via MiXCR, TCRdb re-called the PCR reads, giving one row per CDR3 protein. Among some 14,000 distinct CDR3 sequences listed, 35% were seen once. No cognate antigen is known for these TCRs. The treatment here: roughly ten-day PBMC culture with coronavirus spike peptide pools or control peptides (ViraFEST assay). Material for sequencing was CD4+ T cells from blood, cultured in vitro. These receptors were obtained from a human donor who had recovered from COVID-19.

This clonotype was counted only a few times. The rearrangement links TRBV7-9 to TRBJ2-1; 11 bases line up with TRBD2. The germline CDR1 and CDR2 sequences are SEHNR and FQNEAQ (reference sequence). V trimming: 1 base; J trimming: 5 bases; junction bases outside the gene matches: 16. This CDR3 contains 20 residues. The CDR3 bases are TGTGCCAGCAGCTTAGGCCGTCTGCTAGCGGGAGGATTCCGCCACAATGAGCAGTTCTTC. This sequence encodes CASSLGRLLAGGFRHNEQFF.

V gene TRBV28 combines with J gene TRBJ2-5, with D uncertain. This CDR3 contains 15 residues. CDR1 is MDHEN and CDR2 is SYDVKM in the germline V gene. V shed 1 base and J shed 7 bases, with 16 bases lying between them. The CDR3 sequence is CASSLFPPGGGTQYF. In DNA, the CDR3 is TGTGCCAGCAGTTTATTCCCACCGGGTGGCGGGACCCAGTACTTC.

This clonotype came up a few times. The V and J genes are TRBV5-1 and TRBJ1-1; 8 nucleotides line up with TRBD1. CDR1 SGHRS and CDR2 YFSETQ come from the germline V gene. The trim removed 0 bases at V and 1 base at J, leaving 2 bases unmatched. The CDR3 runs 15 residues. CDR3 coding DNA: TGCGCCAGCAGCTTGGCCGGGACAGGGAACACTGAAGCTTTCTTT. Its translation: CASSLAGTGNTEAFF.

The chain employs TRBV6-2 or TRBV6-3 and TRBJ2-7; the D is unclear. Germline V CDR1 and CDR2: MNHEY, SVGEGT. The CDR3 is 15 amino acids. Trimming pared 2 bases from V and 1 base from J, leaving 12 bases between. CDR3 DNA sequence: TGTGCCAGCAGTTACAGGGTTCGACGGTCCTACGAGCAGTACTTC. Encoded protein: CASSYRVRRSYEQYF.

This clonotype was observed a single time. The chain uses TRBV27 and TRBJ2-7; maybe TRBD1 (5 bases). The CDR3 spans 13 residues. Trimming removed 3 bases at V and 4 bases at J, with 10 bases between. Germline-derived CDR1 and CDR2 are MNHEY and SMNVEV (reference sequence). The CDR3 DNA sequence: TGTGCCAGCAGTTTGAGACAGCATTACGAGCAGTACTTC. Amino acid sequence: CASSLRQHYEQYF.

This clonotype was counted between two and nine times. J is TRBJ2-3 and V is TRBV6-4, with a tentative D call TRBD1 (5 bases). The CDR3 contains 14 residues. With 2 bases removed from V and 2 bases from J, the gap between germline ends came to 8 bases. CDR1 is MRHNA and CDR2 is SNTAGT in the germline V gene. The CDR3 sequence is CASSDRGTTDTQYF. CDR3 bases: TGTGCCAGCAGTGACAGGGGAACCACAGATACGCAGTATTTT.

This clonotype turned up a few times. This chain connects TRBV6-1 to TRBJ1-2; maybe TRBD1 (5 bases). Germline CDR1 and CDR2: MNHNS and SASEGT. The CDR3 covers 13 residues. The V end was cut by 8 bases, the J end by 8 bases, with 18 bases between. Here the CDR3 reads CASELRQGYGYTF. As DNA, the CDR3 is TGTGCCAGCGAATTAAGGCAGGGATACGGCTACACCTTC.

V usage is TRBV19 and J usage is TRBJ1-5; D gene ambiguous. V shed 3 bases and J shed 4 bases, with 7 bases lying between them. This CDR3 region has 13 residues. CDR1 and CDR2 (germline): LNHDA, SQIVND (reference sequence). CDR3 amino acids: CASSISGNQPQHF. Here the CDR3 DNA reads TGTGCCAGTAGTATCTCGGGGAATCAGCCCCAGCATTTT.

This clonotype was seen a few times. The V gene is TRBV12-3 or TRBV12-4, the J gene TRBJ2-3; D call uncertain. The CDR3 has 12 amino acids. The V end was cut by 6 bases, the J end by 0 bases, with 4 bases between. This CDR3 is CASSRSTDTQYF. Here the CDR3 DNA reads TGTGCCAGCAGCCGCAGCACAGATACGCAGTATTTT.

The J gene is TRBJ2-2, the V gene TRBV29-1; D perhaps matches TRBD2 (6 bases). The CDR3 contains 13 residues. Trimming left V 3 bases short and J 4 bases short, with 9 bases between. The germline V gene encodes CDR1 SQVTM and CDR2 ANQGSEA. Here the CDR3 reads CSVDAGRTGELFF. CDR3 sequence (DNA): TGCAGCGTTGATGCGGGGCGCACCGGGGAGCTGTTTTTT.

The chain has TRBV18 and TRBJ1-1; TRBD1 is a possible D gene (5 bases). V dropped 3 bases and J dropped 6 bases, with 14 bases sitting between them. CDR1 and CDR2 (germline): KGHSH, LQKENI. This CDR3 has 14 amino acids. The CDR3 reads CASSPILRGAEAFF. The CDR3 DNA reads TGTGCCAGCTCACCCATTTTGCGGGGCGCTGAAGCTTTCTTT.

This chain connects TRBV28 to TRBJ2-6; a possible D gene is TRBD1 (6 bases). Deletions cut 7 bases from V and 2 bases from J, with 9 bases between. Germline CDR1 is MDHEN and CDR2 is SYDVKM. The CDR3 has 14 residues. The CDR3 loop is CASTKGAGANVLTF. For the CDR3, the DNA is TGTGCCAGCACGAAGGGGGCTGGGGCCAACGTCCTGACTTTC. Full variable domain (outside the CDR3, taken from reference TRBV28 and TRBJ2-6): DVKVTQSSRYLVKRTGEKVFLECVQDMDHENMFWYRQDPGLGLRLIYFSYDVKMKEKGDIPEGYSVSREKKERFSLILESASTNQTSMYLCASTKGAGANVLTFGAGSRLTVL.

The chain joins TRBV2 to TRBJ2-3, with a weak D call TRBD2 (7 bases). V gave up 4 bases and J gave up 0 bases, with 11 bases separating them. This CDR3 is 15 amino acids long. From germline, CDR1 is SNHLY and CDR2 FYNNEI. DNA for the CDR3: TGTGCCAGCAGTGTAGGGGGGGCTAGCACAGATACGCAGTATTTT. Translating gives CASSVGGASTDTQYF.

This clonotype showed up just once. The chain has TRBV20-1 and TRBJ2-7; the D gene is possibly TRBD2 (5 bases). CDR3 size: 15 residues. Germline V gene lookup returns CDR1 DFQATT and CDR2 SNEGSKA (reference sequence). The V end lost 0 bases, the J end lost 1 base, and 13 bases lay between the germline ends. The CDR3 region has the DNA TGCAGTGCTAGAGATCCCAAGCGGCAGTCCTACGAGCAGTACTTC. Amino acids: CSARDPKRQSYEQYF.